The 21 T cell receptor beta chains listed next were all sequenced from one sample in a study of T-cell reconstitution after alpha-beta-depleted transplantation in children. A library of TCRbeta sequences, prepared with unique molecular identifiers, was generated. One entry per CDR3 protein results from TCRdb running MiXCR on the PCR reads. The table lists just over 70,000 distinct CDR3 sequences, about 7% of them singletons, with approximately 2.4% in the top ten. Sequenced material: PBMCs from the stem cell graft donor, taken from the stem cell graft. These TCRs come from a human donor who donated a stem cell graft to a child with acute lymphoblastic leukemia.

This clonotype was counted a few times. This chain uses TRBV29-1 with TRBJ2-1; D possibly corresponds to TRBD2 (5 bases). CDR1 and CDR2 (germline): SQVTM, ANQGSEA. The CDR3 is 14 amino acids. V lost 3 bases and J 2 bases, leaving 11 bases between the germline ends. The CDR3 region is CSVDEGSAYNEQFF. CDR3 coding DNA: TGCAGCGTTGATGAGGGCAGCGCCTACAATGAGCAGTTCTTC.

This clonotype came up many times. This sequence joins TRBV20-1 and TRBJ2-1; 10 bases are shared with TRBD2. The germline CDR1 and CDR2 sequences are DFQATT and SNEGSKA (reference sequence). With V trimmed by 6 bases and J by 5 bases, 4 bases remained unmatched. The CDR3 is made up of 13 amino acids. CDR3 amino acids: CSALGLADNEQFF. CDR3 coding DNA: TGCAGTGCGCTTGGACTAGCGGACAATGAGCAGTTCTTC.

This clonotype has ten or more counts. The chain's CDR3 is CASSSIQQGDYGYTF. For the CDR3, the DNA is TGTGCCAGCAGTTCAATCCAGCAGGGGGACTATGGCTACACCTTC. The V call is TRBV28, the J call TRBJ1-2; 7 nucleotides align to TRBD1. CDR3 length: 15 residues. V was pared by 4 bases and J by 3 bases, with 8 bases of the junction left unmatched. CDR1 and CDR2 (germline): MDHEN, SYDVKM.

Only a few counts were recorded for this clonotype. This chain joins TRBV25-1 and TRBJ1-5; TRBD1 is a possible D gene (6 bases). The CDR3 totals 15 residues. The V and J ends lost 4 bases and 4 bases respectively, with 14 bases between them. The germline CDR1 and CDR2 sequences are MGHDK and SYGVNS. The CDR3 DNA sequence: TGTGCCAGCAGTGCGGGGGGGCTACATAATCAGCCCCAGCATTTT. This sequence encodes CASSAGGLHNQPQHF.

This clonotype was observed many times. V gene TRBV7-9 combines with J gene TRBJ2-4; D is unresolved. Trimming cost V 3 bases and J 7 bases, with 10 bases left between them. The V gene's germline CDR1 is SEHNR and CDR2 FQNEAQ (reference sequence). The CDR3 length is 13 residues. This CDR3 is CASSLVGLNIQYF. As DNA, the CDR3 is TGTGCCAGCAGCTTGGTAGGGCTGAACATTCAGTACTTC.

This clonotype has ten or more counts. V is TRBV28 and J is TRBJ2-1, with 7 bases that match TRBD1. Germline V gives CDR1 MDHEN, CDR2 SYDVKM. The J segment lost 3 bases and the V segment lost 8 bases, leaving 7 bases of the junction unmatched. The CDR3 loop spans 14 amino acids. The CDR3 coding sequence is TGTGCCAGCCGTAGGACAGGCGGCTACAATGAGCAGTTCTTC. As protein: CASRRTGGYNEQFF.

This clonotype has at least ten counts. The rearrangement links TRBV5-1 to TRBJ2-3; 11 bases align to TRBD2. J was trimmed by 2 bases and V by 1 base; bases with no gene match: 3. Per germline, CDR1 SGHRS and CDR2 YFSETQ. The CDR3 runs to 16 residues. CDR3 DNA sequence: TGCGCCAGCAGCTTGACTAGCGGGGGCACCACAGATACGCAGTATTTT. Translating it yields CASSLTSGGTTDTQYF.

The chain carries TRBV7-3 and TRBJ2-7; D gene unclear. From germline, CDR1 is SGHTA and CDR2 FQGTGA. V was cut by 10 bases and J by 1 base, with 17 bases left in between. The CDR3 extends over 14 amino acids. For the CDR3, the DNA is TGTGCCATCGGATCCATTGACGGTTCCTACGAGCAGTACTTC. It encodes CAIGSIDGSYEQYF.

This clonotype was seen repeatedly, ten times or more. The chain uses TRBV19 and TRBJ1-5; 9 bases line up with TRBD1. Germline V lookup: CDR1 LNHDA, CDR2 SQIVND (reference sequence). There are 18 residues in the CDR3. V shed 2 bases, J shed 5 bases, and the junction held 13 bases outside the gene matches. The CDR3 DNA reads TGTGCCAGTAGTATAAATTGGCGGGACAGGGAGTTCGATCAGCCCCAGCATTTT. It specifies CASSINWRDREFDQPQHF.

This clonotype occurred many times. V and J are TRBV5-1 and TRBJ2-1; the match to TRBD2 covers 14 bases. Germline CDR1 SGHRS, CDR2 YFSETQ. Losses at the gene ends were 0 bases for V and 6 bases for J; bases not matched to a gene: 2. The CDR3 has 16 residues. CDR3 bases: TGCGCCAGCAGCTTGGGACTAGCGGGAGGGTTCAATGAGCAGTTCTTC. Translating gives CASSLGLAGGFNEQFF.

The gene calls are TRBV7-2 and TRBJ2-1, with D perhaps TRBD2 (7 bases). The V end was cut by 0 bases, the J end by 6 bases, with 15 bases between. The CDR3 is 16 residues long. Germline-derived CDR1 and CDR2 are SGHTA and FQGNSA. This CDR3 is CASSLAGGTPINEQFF. CDR3 nucleotide sequence: TGTGCCAGCAGCTTAGCCGGGGGGACACCTATCAATGAGCAGTTCTTC.

This clonotype has a count of ten or more. This chain uses TRBV7-3 with TRBJ2-3; TRBD2 matches 9 bases. The CDR3 contains 18 residues. The germline CDR1 and CDR2 sequences are SGHTA and FQGTGA. Trimming took 0 bases from V and 0 from J; bases not matched to a gene: 7. The CDR3 is CASSLTVAGAASTDTQYF. CDR3 DNA: TGTGCCAGCAGCTTAACGGTAGCGGGGGCCGCGAGCACAGATACGCAGTATTTT.

Many counts were recorded for this clonotype. V is TRBV28 and J is TRBJ2-4; D perhaps matches TRBD1 (5 bases). Germline loops: CDR1 MDHEN, CDR2 SYDVKM. CDR3 length: 12 residues. V lost 4 bases to trimming and J lost 5 bases, with 6 bases between them. CDR3: CASSSTENIQYF. DNA for the CDR3: TGTGCCAGCAGTTCGACAGAAAACATTCAGTACTTC.

This clonotype was picked up a small number of times. The rearrangement uses TRBV19 and TRBJ2-1, with D perhaps matching TRBD2 (6 bases). CDR1 is LNHDA and CDR2 is SQIVND in the germline V gene (reference sequence). The length of the CDR3 is 13 residues. With 3 bases removed from V and 7 bases from J, the gap between germline ends came to 10 bases. The CDR3 sequence is CASSMGLLNEQFF. The CDR3 DNA reads TGTGCCAGTAGTATGGGACTTCTTAATGAGCAGTTCTTC.

Many counts were recorded for this clonotype. The genes are TRBV6-5 and TRBJ1-4; TRBD1 is a possible D gene (5 bases). The CDR3 spans 15 residues. V lost 6 bases and J lost 6, with 17 bases in between. From germline, CDR1 is MNHEY and CDR2 SVGAGI. Written as DNA, the CDR3 is TGTGCCAGCAGCCGGAAGCCGTGGGGGGATGAAAAACTGTTTTTT. Translated: CASSRKPWGDEKLFF.

This clonotype was counted ten times or more. The V gene is TRBV9, the J gene TRBJ2-1; TRBD2 matches 12 bases. V lost 4 bases and J lost 6; bases outside the gene matches: 8. This CDR3 comprises 16 residues. Per the germline V gene, CDR1 is SGDLS and CDR2 is YYNGEE. CDR3: CASSPSASGGANEQFF. The CDR3 DNA sequence: TGTGCCAGCAGCCCGAGCGCTAGCGGGGGGGCCAATGAGCAGTTCTTC.

This clonotype has a count of ten or more. The rearrangement uses TRBV18 and TRBJ2-3; tentatively, D is TRBD2 (5 bases). With 4 bases removed from V and 5 bases from J, the gap between germline ends came to 16 bases. Germline-derived CDR1 and CDR2 are KGHSH and LQKENI. This CDR3 spans 15 amino acids. CDR3 in amino acids: CASSRGMWILDTQYF. Here the CDR3 DNA reads TGTGCCAGCTCACGAGGGATGTGGATTTTAGATACGCAGTATTTT.

This clonotype was counted ten times or more. The gene calls are TRBV27 and TRBJ2-7; 8 nucleotides match TRBD1. There are 15 residues in the CDR3. V lost 2 bases to trimming and J lost 7 bases; unmatched junction nucleotides: 10. Germline V gene data show CDR1 as MNHEY and CDR2 as SMNVEV (reference sequence). DNA of the CDR3: TGTGCCAGCAGTTTAAGGACAGGGTGGGGTGAGGAGCAGTACTTC. This codes for CASSLRTGWGEEQYF.

The rearrangement joins TRBV7-2 to TRBJ2-7; no reliable D call. V shed 5 bases and J shed 3 bases, with 14 bases lying between them. The germline CDR1 and CDR2 sequences are SGHTA and FQGNSA. The CDR3 covers 14 residues. DNA of the CDR3: TGTGCCAGCAGCGTCATTGACGGCCGCTACGAGCAGTACTTC. This sequence encodes CASSVIDGRYEQYF.

This clonotype was observed many times. The chain has TRBV12-3 or TRBV12-4 and TRBJ1-3; 8 bases map to TRBD1. The CDR3 spans 15 residues. V lost 5 bases to trimming and J lost 2 bases; unmatched junction nucleotides: 5. The CDR3 loop is CASSRGQGPGNTIYF. In DNA form, the CDR3 reads TGTGCCAGCAGTCGAGGACAGGGCCCTGGAAACACCATATATTTT.

This clonotype appeared many times. The genes are TRBV7-9 and TRBJ2-5; no clear D. CDR3 length: 16 residues. CDR1 is SEHNR, CDR2 FQNEAQ, per germline (reference sequence). The V gene lost 4 bases and the J gene lost 1 base, with 16 bases spanning the gap. Here the CDR3 reads CASSSKIGDFQETQYF. The CDR3 DNA is TGTGCCAGCAGCTCGAAAATAGGTGACTTCCAAGAGACCCAGTACTTC.